These 13 T cell receptor beta chains share one sample of origin, sequenced in a study of TIL therapy for anti-PD-1-resistant metastatic lung cancer. Sequencing used immunoSEQ v3. TCRdb keeps only in-frame clones here, not all; method: immunoSEQ multiplex PCR. The repertoire consists of 25,000 to 40,000 clones, with 74% occurring once and the leading ten covering about 3%. Sample time point: pre-treatment sample, taken before nivolumab and TIL therapy. Material: blood, obtained at baseline. Receptor source: a woman aged 25-85 years with non-small cell lung cancer.

This clone was counted between two and nine times. Other DNA sequences in the sample encode the same CDR3. The chain joins TRBV14 to TRBJ2-1; D might be TRBD1 (6 bases). Trimming shortened V by 5 bases and J by 7 bases, and 9 bases separated the two germline ends. This CDR3 comprises 12 residues. CDR1 and CDR2 (germline): SGHDN, FVKESK. DNA for the CDR3: TGTGCCAGCAGCAGGGGGTGGAATGAGCAGTTCTTC. It is translated as CASSRGWNEQFF.

V and J are TRBV30 and TRBJ2-1; 10 bases are a match to TRBD1. Germline assignment: CDR1 GTSNPN and CDR2 SVGIG (reference sequence). This CDR3 is 15 amino acids long. The ends lost 6 bases at V and 4 bases at J; junction bases unmatched: 9. Written as DNA, the CDR3 is TGTGCCTGCCGACGAGACAGGGGGCATTACAATGAGCAGTTCTTC. This translates into CACRRDRGHYNEQFF.

The sample holds a few counts of this clone. The gene calls are TRBV6-4 and TRBJ1-5; TRBD1 might be the D (5 bases). Trimming left V 6 bases short and J 4 bases short, with 13 bases between. Germline assignment: CDR1 MRHNA and CDR2 SNTAGT. The CDR3 totals 14 residues. As DNA, the CDR3 is TGTGCCAGCAGAGAGACAGAAAATAATCAGCCCCAGCATTTT. It codes for CASRETENNQPQHF.

V usage is TRBV14 and J usage is TRBJ1-2; the D gene is possibly TRBD1 (5 bases). Germline V CDR1 and CDR2: SGHDN, FVKESK. V lost 1 base, J lost 8 bases, and 14 bases lay in between. The CDR3 runs to 14 residues. The CDR3 region is CASSQVGGARGYTF. The CDR3 nucleotides are TGTGCCAGCAGCCAAGTGGGTGGGGCGCGGGGCTACACCTTC.

This clone was picked up one time. CDR3 coding DNA: TGTGCCTGGGATGCGAACACTGAAGCTTTCTTT. The encoded protein is CAWDANTEAFF. This chain links TRBV30 with TRBJ1-1, with D unclear. Germline V lookup: CDR1 GTSNPN, CDR2 SVGIG (reference sequence). V shed 5 bases and J shed 1 base, with 5 bases lying between them. The CDR3 contains 11 residues.

The CDR3 loop is CASSPGQTTRDEQFF. In DNA form, the CDR3 reads TGTGCCAGCTCACCTGGACAGACCACCCGAGATGAGCAGTTCTTC. This chain links TRBV18 with TRBJ2-1; the D gene is possibly TRBD1 (6 bases). There are 15 residues in the CDR3. V was shortened by 3 bases and J by 8 bases, with 17 bases between the two germline ends. CDR1 KGHSH and CDR2 LQKENI come from the germline V gene.

The CDR3 loop reads CASLDRARVANEKLFF. Here the CDR3 DNA reads TGTGCCAGCCTGGACAGGGCTCGCGTTGCTAATGAAAAACTGTTTTTT. The chain recombines TRBV21-1 with TRBJ1-4; the D call of TRBD1 is as the table states it, not checked on the DNA. TRBV21-1 is a pseudogene segment. The CDR3 runs to 16 residues.

This clone was picked up one time. The chain joins TRBV19 to TRBJ2-1, with 10 nucleotides matching TRBD2. CDR1 and CDR2 (germline): LNHDA, SQIVND (reference sequence). The CDR3 contains 16 residues. V gave up 1 base and J gave up 9 bases; unmatched junction bases: 9. The chain's CDR3 is CASSIVRLAGDVEQFF. DNA for the CDR3: TGTGCCAGTAGTATAGTGCGGCTAGCGGGAGATGTTGAGCAGTTCTTC.

V and J are TRBV13 and TRBJ2-1, with 7 bases fitting TRBD1. The V gene's germline CDR1 is PRHDT and CDR2 FYEKMQ (reference sequence). V was clipped by 4 bases and J by 7 bases; unmatched bases: 13. The CDR3 consists of 16 residues. The CDR3 DNA sequence: TGTGCCAGCAGCTCGAATCCTGTGACAGGGTTTAATGAGCAGTTCTTC. It specifies CASSSNPVTGFNEQFF.

CDR3 sequence reads: CASSLRGGRNSPLHF. The CDR3 DNA sequence: TGTGCCAGCAGCTTGAGGGGGGGCCGAAATTCACCCCTCCACTTT. The gene calls are TRBV5-6 and TRBJ1-6; D perhaps matches TRBD1 (6 bases). Germline lookup yields CDR1 SGHDT and CDR2 YYEEEE. The CDR3 totals 15 residues. Trimming shortened V by 1 base and J by 7 bases, and 12 bases separated the two germline ends. Full variable domain (rest looked up from reference TRBV5-6 and TRBJ1-6): DAGVTQSPTHLIKTRGQQVTLRCSPKSGHDTVSWYQQALGQGPQFIFQYYEEEERQRGNFPDRFSGHQFPNYSSELNVNALLLGDSALYLCASSLRGGRNSPLHFGNGTRLTVT.

The chain has TRBV10-3 and TRBJ2-5; D may be TRBD2 (5 bases). CDR3 length equals 11 residues. Germline CDR1 and CDR2: ENHRY and SYGVKD. V was trimmed by 11 bases and J by 3 bases, leaving 10 bases between them. The CDR3 spells CAAAEEETQYF. The CDR3 nucleotides read TGTGCCGCGGCGGAGGAAGAGACCCAGTACTTC.

The chain links TRBV30 to TRBJ1-4; 7 nucleotides line up with TRBD1. There are 15 residues in the CDR3. The V gene's germline CDR1 is GTSNPN and CDR2 SVGIG (reference sequence). V lost 3 bases to trimming and J lost 3 bases; unmatched junction nucleotides: 7. The CDR3 reads CAWRVRGPSNEKLFF. DNA of the CDR3: TGTGCCTGGAGGGTTAGGGGGCCTTCTAATGAAAAACTGTTTTTT.

This chain joins TRBV6-4 and TRBJ2-5; the match to TRBD1 covers 7 bases. After removal of 0 bases from V and 4 bases from J, the junction contained 5 bases not matched to a gene. There are 15 residues in the CDR3. From germline, CDR1 is MRHNA and CDR2 SNTAGT. In DNA, the CDR3 is TGTGCCAGCAGTGACTCCGAAGGGGGCCCAGAGACCCAGTACTTC. Encoded protein: CASSDSEGGPETQYF.